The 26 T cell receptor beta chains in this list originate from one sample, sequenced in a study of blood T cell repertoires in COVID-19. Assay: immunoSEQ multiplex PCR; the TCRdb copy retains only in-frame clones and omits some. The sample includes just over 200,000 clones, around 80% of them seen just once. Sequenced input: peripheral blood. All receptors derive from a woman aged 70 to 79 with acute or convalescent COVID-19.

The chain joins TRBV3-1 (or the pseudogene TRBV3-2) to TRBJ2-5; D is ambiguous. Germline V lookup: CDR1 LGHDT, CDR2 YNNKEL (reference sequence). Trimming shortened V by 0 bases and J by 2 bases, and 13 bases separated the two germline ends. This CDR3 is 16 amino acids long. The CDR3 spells CASSQDYRRIQETQYF. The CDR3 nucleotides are TGTGCCAGCAGCCAAGATTATAGGCGGATACAAGAGACCCAGTACTTC.

The CDR3 DNA reads TGTGCCAGCAGCGAACCTCCTTACAGGGGTGGCACCGGGGAGCTGTTTTTT. Protein: CASSEPPYRGGTGELFF. This sequence joins TRBV6-1 and TRBJ2-2; 7 bases agree with TRBD1. The V segment lost 6 bases and the J segment 4 bases; nucleotides outside the gene matches: 14. This CDR3 spans 17 amino acids. Germline V gives CDR1 MNHNS, CDR2 SASEGT.

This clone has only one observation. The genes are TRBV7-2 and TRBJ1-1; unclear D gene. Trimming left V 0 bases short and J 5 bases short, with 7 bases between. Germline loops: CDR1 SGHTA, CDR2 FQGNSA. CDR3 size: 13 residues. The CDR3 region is CASSLARPTEAFF. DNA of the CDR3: TGTGCCAGCAGCTTAGCCAGGCCGACTGAAGCTTTCTTT.

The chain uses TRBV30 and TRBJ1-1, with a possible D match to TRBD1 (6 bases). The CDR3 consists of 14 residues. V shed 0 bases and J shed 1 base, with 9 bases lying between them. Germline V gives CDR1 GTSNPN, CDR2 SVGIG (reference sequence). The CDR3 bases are TGTGCCTGGAGTGTAGGGACATCGAACACTGAAGCTTTCTTT. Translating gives CAWSVGTSNTEAFF.

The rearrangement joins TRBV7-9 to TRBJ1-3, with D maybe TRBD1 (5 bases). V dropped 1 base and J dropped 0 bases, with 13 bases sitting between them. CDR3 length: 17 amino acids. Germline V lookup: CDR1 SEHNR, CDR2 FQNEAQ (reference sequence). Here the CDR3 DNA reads TGTGCCAGCAGCTTAGAAAGGGGTTTCGGCTCTGGAAACACCATATATTTT. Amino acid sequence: CASSLERGFGSGNTIYF.

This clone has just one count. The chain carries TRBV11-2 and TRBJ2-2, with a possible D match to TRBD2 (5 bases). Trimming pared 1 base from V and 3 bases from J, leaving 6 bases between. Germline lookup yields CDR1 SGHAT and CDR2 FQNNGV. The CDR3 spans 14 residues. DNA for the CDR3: TGTGCCAGCAGCTTAGCCGGGGACACCGGGGAGCTGTTTTTT. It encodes CASSLAGDTGELFF.

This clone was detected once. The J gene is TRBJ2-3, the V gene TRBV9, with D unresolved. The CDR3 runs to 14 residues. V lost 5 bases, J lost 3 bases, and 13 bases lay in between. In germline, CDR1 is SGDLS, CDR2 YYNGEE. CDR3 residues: CASSTRQLTDTQYF. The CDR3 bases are TGTGCCAGCAGTACCAGGCAGTTGACAGATACGCAGTATTTT.

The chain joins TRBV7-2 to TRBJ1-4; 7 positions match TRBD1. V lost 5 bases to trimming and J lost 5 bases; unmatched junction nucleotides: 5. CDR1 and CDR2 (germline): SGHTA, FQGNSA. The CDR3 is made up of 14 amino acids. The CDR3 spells CASSNRDRNEKLFF. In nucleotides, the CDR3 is TGTGCCAGCAGCAACCGGGACAGAAATGAAAAACTGTTTTTT. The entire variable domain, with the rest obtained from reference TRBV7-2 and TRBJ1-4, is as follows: GAGVSQSPSNKVTEKGKDVELRCDPISGHTALYWYRQSLGQGLEFLIYFQGNSAPDKSGLPSDRFSAERTGGSVSTLTIQRTQQEDSAVYLCASSNRDRNEKLFFGSGTQLSVL.

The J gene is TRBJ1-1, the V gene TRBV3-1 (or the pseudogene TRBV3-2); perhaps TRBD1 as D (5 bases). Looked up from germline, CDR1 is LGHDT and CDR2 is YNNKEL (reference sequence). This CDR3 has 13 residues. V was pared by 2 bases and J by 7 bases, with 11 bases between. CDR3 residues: CASSQWGGLEAFF. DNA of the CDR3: TGTGCCAGCAGCCAATGGGGGGGACTTGAAGCTTTCTTT.

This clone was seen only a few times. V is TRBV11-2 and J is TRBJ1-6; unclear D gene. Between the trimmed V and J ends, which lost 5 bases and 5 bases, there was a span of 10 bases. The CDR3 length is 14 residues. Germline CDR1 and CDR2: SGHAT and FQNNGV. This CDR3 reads CASSQRGNNSPLHF. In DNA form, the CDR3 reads TGTGCCAGCAGCCAAAGAGGGAATAATTCACCCCTCCACTTT.

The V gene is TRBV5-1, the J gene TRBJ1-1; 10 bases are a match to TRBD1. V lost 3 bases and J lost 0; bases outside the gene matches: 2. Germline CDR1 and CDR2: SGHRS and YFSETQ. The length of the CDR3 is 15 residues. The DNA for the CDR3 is TGCGCCAGCAGCTCGGGGACAGGGGTGAACACTGAAGCTTTCTTT. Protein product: CASSSGTGVNTEAFF.

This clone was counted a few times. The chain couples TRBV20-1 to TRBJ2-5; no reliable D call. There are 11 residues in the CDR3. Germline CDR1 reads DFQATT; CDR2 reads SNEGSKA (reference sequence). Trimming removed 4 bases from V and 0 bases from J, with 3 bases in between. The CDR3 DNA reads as TGCAGTGCTAACAACCAAGAGACCCAGTACTTC. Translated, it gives CSANNQETQYF.

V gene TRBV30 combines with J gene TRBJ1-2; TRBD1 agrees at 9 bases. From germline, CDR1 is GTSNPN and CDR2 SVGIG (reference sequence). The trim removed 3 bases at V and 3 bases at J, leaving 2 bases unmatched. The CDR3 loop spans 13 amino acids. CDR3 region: CAWRGQGDYGYTF. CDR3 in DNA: TGTGCCTGGAGGGGACAGGGTGACTATGGCTACACCTTC.

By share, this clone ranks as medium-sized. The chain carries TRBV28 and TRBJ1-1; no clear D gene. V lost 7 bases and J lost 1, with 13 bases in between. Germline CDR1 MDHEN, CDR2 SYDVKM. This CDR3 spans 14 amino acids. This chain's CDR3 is CASTPGPGNTEAFF. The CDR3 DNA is TGTGCCAGCACCCCGGGTCCGGGGAACACTGAAGCTTTCTTT.

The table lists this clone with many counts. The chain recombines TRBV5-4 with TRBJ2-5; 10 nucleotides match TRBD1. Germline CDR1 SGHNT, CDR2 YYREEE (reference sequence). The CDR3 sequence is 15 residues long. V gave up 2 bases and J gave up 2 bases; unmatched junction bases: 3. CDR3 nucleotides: TGTGCCAGCAGCTTTGGACAGGGGGATCAAGAGACCCAGTACTTC. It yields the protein CASSFGQGDQETQYF.

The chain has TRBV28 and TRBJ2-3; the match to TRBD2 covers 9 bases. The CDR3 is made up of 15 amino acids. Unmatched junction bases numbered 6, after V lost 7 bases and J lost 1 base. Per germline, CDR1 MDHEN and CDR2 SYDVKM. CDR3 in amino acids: CASTLLAGRTDTQYF. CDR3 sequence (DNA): TGTGCCAGCACCCTGCTAGCGGGACGCACAGATACGCAGTATTTT.

The CDR3 sequence: CASSMTGARVGHQETQYF. DNA of the CDR3: TGTGCCAGCAGCATGACAGGGGCGCGCGTGGGCCACCAAGAGACCCAGTACTTC. The V and J genes are TRBV7-2 and TRBJ2-5; 8 bases line up with TRBD1. V lost 5 bases and J lost 0; bases outside the gene matches: 14. CDR3 length: 18 residues. CDR1 SGHTA and CDR2 FQGNSA come from the germline V gene. Supplemented by reference TRBV7-2 and TRBJ2-5, the full variable domain reads GAGVSQSPSNKVTEKGKDVELRCDPISGHTALYWYRQSLGQGLEFLIYFQGNSAPDKSGLPSDRFSAERTGGSVSTLTIQRTQQEDSAVYLCASSMTGARVGHQETQYFGPGTRLLVL.

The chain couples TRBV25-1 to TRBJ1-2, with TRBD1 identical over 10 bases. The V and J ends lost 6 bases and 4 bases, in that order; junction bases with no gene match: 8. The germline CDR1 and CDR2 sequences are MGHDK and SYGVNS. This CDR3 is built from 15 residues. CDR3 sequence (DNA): TGTGCCAGCAGCAACCGGGACAGGGGTAGCTATGGCTACACCTTC. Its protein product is CASSNRDRGSYGYTF.

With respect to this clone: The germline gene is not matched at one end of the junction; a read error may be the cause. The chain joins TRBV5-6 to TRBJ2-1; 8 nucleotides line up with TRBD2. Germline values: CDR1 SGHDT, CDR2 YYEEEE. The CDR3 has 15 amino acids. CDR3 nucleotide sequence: TGTGCCAGCAGCCGACTAGCGAATGGTGTCAATGGGCAGTTCTTC. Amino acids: CASSRLANGVNGQFF.

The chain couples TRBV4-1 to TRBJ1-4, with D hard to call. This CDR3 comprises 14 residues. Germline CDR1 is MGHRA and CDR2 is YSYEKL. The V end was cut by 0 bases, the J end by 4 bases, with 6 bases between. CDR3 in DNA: TGCGCCAGCAGCCAAGAGGGCCTTAATGAAAAACTGTTTTTT. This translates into CASSQEGLNEKLFF.

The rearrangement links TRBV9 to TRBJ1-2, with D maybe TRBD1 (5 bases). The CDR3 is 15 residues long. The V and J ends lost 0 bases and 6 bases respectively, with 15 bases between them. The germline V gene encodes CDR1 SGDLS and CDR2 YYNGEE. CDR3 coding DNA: TGTGCCAGCAGCGTAGGCGGCGCATTAGGGGATGGCTACACCTTC. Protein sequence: CASSVGGALGDGYTF.

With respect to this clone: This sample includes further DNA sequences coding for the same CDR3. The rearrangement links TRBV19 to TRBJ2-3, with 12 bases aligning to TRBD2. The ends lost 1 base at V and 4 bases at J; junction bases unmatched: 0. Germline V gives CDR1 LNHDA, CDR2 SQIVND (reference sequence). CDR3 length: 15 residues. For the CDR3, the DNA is TGTGCCAGTAGTATAGGACTAGCGGGAGCAGATACGCAGTATTTT. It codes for CASSIGLAGADTQYF.

CDR3 protein: CASSGDRTYNEQFF. In DNA form, the CDR3 reads TGTGCCAGTAGTGGGGACAGGACTTACAATGAGCAGTTCTTC. The chain joins TRBV19 to TRBJ2-1; TRBD1 matches at 8 bases. Germline-derived CDR1 and CDR2 are LNHDA and SQIVND (reference sequence). Unmatched junction bases numbered 4, after V lost 5 bases and J lost 4 bases. CDR3 length: 14 residues.

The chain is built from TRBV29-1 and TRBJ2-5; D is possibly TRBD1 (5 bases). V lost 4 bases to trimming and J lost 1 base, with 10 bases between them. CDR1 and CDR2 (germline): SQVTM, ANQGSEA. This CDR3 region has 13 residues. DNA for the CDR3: TGCAGCGTTGCTAGACAGATCCAAGAGACCCAGTACTTC. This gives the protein CSVARQIQETQYF.

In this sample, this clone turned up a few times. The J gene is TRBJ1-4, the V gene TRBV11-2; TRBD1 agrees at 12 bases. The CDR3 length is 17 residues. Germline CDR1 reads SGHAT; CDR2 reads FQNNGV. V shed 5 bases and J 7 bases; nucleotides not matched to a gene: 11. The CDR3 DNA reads TGTGCCAGCAGCCAGAGGGGGACAGGGGGCGCGAGTGAAAAACTGTTTTTT. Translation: CASSQRGTGGASEKLFF.

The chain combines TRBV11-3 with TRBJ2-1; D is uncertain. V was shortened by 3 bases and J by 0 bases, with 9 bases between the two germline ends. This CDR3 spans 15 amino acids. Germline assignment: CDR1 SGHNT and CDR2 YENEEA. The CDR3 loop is CASSFRGGSYNEQFF. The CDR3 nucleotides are TGTGCCAGCAGCTTTAGAGGTGGCTCCTACAATGAGCAGTTCTTC. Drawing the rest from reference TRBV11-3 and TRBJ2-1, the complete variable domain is EAGVVQSPRYKIIEKKQPVAFWCNPISGHNTLYWYLQNLGQGPELLIRYENEEAVDDSQLPKDRFSAERLKGVDSTLKIQPAELGDSAVYLCASSFRGGSYNEQFFGPGTRLTVL.